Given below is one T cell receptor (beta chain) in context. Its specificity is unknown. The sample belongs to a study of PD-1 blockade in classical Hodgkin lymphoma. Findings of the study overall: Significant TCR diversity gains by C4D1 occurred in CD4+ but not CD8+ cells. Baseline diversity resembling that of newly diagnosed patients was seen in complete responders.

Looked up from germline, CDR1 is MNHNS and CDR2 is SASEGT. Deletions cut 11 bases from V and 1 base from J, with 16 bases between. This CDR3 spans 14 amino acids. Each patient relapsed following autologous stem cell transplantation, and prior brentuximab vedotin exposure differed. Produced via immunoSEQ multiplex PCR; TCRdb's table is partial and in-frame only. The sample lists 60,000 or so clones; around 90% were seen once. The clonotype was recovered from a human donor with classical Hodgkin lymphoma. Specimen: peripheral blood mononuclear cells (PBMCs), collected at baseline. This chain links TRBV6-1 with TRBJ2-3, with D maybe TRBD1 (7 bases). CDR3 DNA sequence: TGTGCCCTGTCCAGGGGGGTTCGCACAGATACGCAGTATTTT. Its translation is CALSRGVRTDTQYF.